This T cell receptor (beta chain) was profiled in a study of blood T cell repertoires in COVID-19. The cohort comprised adults aged roughly 18 to 100 years residing in under 30 US areas. What the recovered Cohort 3 donors had was two negative PCRs, clearance, or symptom resolution. V was pared by 4 bases and J by 4 bases, with 9 bases between. Germline CDR1 SGHDT, CDR2 YYEEEE. The CDR3 is 14 amino acids. Only in-frame clones appear in the TCRdb table, and some are missing; sequencing was by immunoSEQ multiplex PCR. The sample consists of approximately 210,000 clones, around 90% of them appearing once.

The chain is built from TRBV5-6 and TRBJ1-6, with a possible D match to TRBD1 (6 bases). The TCR was taken from a young woman who had recovered from COVID-19. Source material: PBMCs or T cells enriched from blood (not recorded which). The CDR3 DNA reads TGTGCCAGCAGCCCAGGACAGTATAATTCACCCCTCCACTTT. Translating gives CASSPGQYNSPLHF.